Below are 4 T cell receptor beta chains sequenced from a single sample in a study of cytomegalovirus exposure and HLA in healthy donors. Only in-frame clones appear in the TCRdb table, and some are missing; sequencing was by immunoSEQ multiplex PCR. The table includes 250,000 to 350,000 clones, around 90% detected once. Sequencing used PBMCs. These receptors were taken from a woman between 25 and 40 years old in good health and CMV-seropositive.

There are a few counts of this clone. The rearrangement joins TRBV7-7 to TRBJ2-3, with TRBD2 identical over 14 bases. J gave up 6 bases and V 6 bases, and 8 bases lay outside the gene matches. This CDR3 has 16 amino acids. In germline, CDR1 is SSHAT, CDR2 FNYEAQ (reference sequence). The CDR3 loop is CASSPGTSGGVDTQYF. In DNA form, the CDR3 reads TGTGCCAGCAGTCCGGGGACTAGCGGGGGAGTGGATACGCAGTATTTT.

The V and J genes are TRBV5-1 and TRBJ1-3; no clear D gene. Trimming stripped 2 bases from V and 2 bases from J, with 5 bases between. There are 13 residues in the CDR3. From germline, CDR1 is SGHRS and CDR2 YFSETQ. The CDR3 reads CASSLRAGNTIYF. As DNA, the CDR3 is TGCGCCAGCAGCTTAAGGGCTGGAAACACCATATATTTT.

The CDR3 DNA is TGTGCCAGCAGACCCACAGGGGAGGGCTCATATGGCTACACCTTC. Amino acid sequence: CASRPTGEGSYGYTF. V and J are TRBV28 and TRBJ1-2; 7 bases are a match to TRBD1. The junction had 12 bases not matched to a gene; V was cut back by 6 bases and J by 5 bases. The CDR3 is 15 amino acids. Germline assignment: CDR1 MDHEN and CDR2 SYDVKM.

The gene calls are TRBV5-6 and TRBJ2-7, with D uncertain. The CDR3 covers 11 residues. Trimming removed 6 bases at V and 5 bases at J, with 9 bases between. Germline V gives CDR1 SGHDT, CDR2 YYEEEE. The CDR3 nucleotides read TGTGCCAGCAACTACGGTCACGAGCAGTACTTC. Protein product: CASNYGHEQYF. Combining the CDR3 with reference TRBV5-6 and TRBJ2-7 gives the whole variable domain DAGVTQSPTHLIKTRGQQVTLRCSPKSGHDTVSWYQQALGQGPQFIFQYYEEEERQRGNFPDRFSGHQFPNYSSELNVNALLLGDSALYLCASNYGHEQYFGPGTRLTVT.